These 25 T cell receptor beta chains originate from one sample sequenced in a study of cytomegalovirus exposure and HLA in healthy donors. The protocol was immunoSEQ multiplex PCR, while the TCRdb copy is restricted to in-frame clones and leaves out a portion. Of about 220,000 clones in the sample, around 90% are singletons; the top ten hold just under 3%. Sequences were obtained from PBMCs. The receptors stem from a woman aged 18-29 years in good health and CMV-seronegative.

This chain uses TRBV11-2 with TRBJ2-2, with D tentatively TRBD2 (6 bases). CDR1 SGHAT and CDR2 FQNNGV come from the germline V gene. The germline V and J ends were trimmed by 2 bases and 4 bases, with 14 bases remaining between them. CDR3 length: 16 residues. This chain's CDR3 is CASSLTGRSGTGELFF. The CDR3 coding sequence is TGTGCCAGCAGCTTAACCGGGAGATCCGGCACCGGGGAGCTGTTTTTT.

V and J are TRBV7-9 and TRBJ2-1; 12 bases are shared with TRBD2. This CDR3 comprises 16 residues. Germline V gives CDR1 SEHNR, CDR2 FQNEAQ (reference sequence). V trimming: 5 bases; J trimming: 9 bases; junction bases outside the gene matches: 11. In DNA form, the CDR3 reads TGTGCCAGCAGCCAACGGACTAGCGGGACATCGGGTGAGCAGTTCTTC. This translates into CASSQRTSGTSGEQFF.

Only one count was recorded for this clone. The DNA of the CDR3 is TGTGCCAGCAGTTCCGGACTAGCGGGAATCTACGAGCAGTACTTC. Encoded protein: CASSSGLAGIYEQYF. The gene calls are TRBV13 and TRBJ2-7, with 12 bases that match TRBD2. The V and J ends lost 6 bases and 3 bases, in that order; junction bases with no gene match: 6. The CDR3 sequence is 15 residues long. Germline lookup yields CDR1 PRHDT and CDR2 FYEKMQ (reference sequence). The variable domain in full, with the rest retrieved from reference TRBV13 and TRBJ2-7, is AAGVIQSPRHLIKEKRETATLKCYPIPRHDTVYWYQQGPGQDPQFLISFYEKMQSDKGSIPDRFSAQQFSDYHSELNMSSLELGDSALYFCASSSGLAGIYEQYFGPGTRLTVT.

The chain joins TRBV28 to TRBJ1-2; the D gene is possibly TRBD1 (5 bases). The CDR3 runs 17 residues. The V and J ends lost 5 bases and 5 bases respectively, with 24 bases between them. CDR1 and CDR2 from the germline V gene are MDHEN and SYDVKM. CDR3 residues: CASSLSRGIARIYGYTF. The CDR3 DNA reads TGTGCCAGCAGTCTTTCTCGGGGGATCGCCAGGATATATGGCTACACCTTC.

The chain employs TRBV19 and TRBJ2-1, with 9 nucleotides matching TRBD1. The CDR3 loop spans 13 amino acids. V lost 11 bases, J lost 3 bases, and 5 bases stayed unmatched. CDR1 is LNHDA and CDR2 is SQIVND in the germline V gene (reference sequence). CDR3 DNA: TGTGCCTGTAAGGGACAGGGCTACAATGAGCAGTTCTTC. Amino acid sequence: CACKGQGYNEQFF.

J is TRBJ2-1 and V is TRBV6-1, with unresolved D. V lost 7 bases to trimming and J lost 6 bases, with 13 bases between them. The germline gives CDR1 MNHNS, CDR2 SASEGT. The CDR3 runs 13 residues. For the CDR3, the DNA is TGTGCCAGCACTTTAAGCAGGTTCAATGAGCAGTTCTTC. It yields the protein CASTLSRFNEQFF.

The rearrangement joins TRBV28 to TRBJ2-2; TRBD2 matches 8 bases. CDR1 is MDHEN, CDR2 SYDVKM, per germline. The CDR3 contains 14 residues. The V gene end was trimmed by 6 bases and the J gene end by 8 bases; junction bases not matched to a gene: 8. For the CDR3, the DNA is TGTGCCAGCAGCCCGTTAGCGGGAACGGGGGAGCTGTTTTTT. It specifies CASSPLAGTGELFF.

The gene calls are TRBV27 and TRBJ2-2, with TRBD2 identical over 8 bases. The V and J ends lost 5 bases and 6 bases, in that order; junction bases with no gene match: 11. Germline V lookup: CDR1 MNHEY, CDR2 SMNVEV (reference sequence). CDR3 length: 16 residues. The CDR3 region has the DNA TGTGCCAGCAGTCACCTAGCGGGCCGGTCCCCCGGGGAGCTGTTTTTT. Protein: CASSHLAGRSPGELFF.

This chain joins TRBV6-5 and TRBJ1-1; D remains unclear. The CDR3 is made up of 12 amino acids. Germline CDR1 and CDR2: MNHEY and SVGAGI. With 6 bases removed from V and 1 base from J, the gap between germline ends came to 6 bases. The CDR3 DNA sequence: TGTGCCAGCAGGGAGGGGAACACTGAAGCTTTCTTT. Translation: CASREGNTEAFF.

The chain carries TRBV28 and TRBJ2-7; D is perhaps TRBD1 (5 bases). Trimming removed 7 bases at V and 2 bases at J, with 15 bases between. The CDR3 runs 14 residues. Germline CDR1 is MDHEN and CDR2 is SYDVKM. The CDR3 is CASMDRQGAYEQYF. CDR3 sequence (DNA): TGTGCCAGCATGGATAGGCAGGGCGCCTACGAGCAGTACTTC.

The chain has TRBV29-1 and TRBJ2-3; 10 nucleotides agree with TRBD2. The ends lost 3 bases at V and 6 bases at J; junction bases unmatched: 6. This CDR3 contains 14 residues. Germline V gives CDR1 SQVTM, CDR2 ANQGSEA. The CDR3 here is CSVDGLAGADTQYF. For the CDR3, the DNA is TGCAGCGTTGACGGGCTAGCGGGAGCGGATACGCAGTATTTT.

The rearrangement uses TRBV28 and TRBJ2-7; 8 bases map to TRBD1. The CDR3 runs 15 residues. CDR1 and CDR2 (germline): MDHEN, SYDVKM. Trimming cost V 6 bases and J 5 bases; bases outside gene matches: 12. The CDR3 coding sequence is TGTGCCAGCAGCCCTCAGGGGGCGCGGCTCCACGAGCAGTACTTC. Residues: CASSPQGARLHEQYF.

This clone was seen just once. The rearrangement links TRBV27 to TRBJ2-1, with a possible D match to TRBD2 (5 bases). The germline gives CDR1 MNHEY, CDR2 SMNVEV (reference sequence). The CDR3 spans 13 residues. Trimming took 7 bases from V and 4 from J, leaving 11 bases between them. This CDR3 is CASMRLLYNEQFF. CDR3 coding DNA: TGTGCCAGCATGCGACTACTTTACAATGAGCAGTTCTTC.

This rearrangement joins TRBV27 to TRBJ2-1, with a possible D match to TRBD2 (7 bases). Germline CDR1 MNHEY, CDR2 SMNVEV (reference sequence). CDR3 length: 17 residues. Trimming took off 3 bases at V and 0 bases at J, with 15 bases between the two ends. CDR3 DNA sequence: TGTGCCAGCAGTTTCGTTCCCGGGGGGCCCTCCTACAATGAGCAGTTCTTC. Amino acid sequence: CASSFVPGGPSYNEQFF.

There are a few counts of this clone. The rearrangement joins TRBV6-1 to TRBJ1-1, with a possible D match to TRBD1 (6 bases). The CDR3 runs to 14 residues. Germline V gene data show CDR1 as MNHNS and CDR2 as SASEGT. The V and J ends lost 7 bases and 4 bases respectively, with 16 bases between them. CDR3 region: CASNVKGEGTEAFF. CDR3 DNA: TGTGCCAGCAACGTAAAGGGGGAAGGCACTGAAGCTTTCTTT.

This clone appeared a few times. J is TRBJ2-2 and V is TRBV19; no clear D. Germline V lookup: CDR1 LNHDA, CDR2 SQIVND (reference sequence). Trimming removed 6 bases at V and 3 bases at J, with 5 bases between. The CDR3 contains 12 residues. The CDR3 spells CASRRYTGELFF. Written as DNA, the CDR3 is TGTGCCAGTAGGAGATACACCGGGGAGCTGTTTTTT. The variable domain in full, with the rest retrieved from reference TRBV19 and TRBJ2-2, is DGGITQSPKYLFRKEGQNVTLSCEQNLNHDAMYWYRQDPGQGLRLIYYSQIVNDFQKGDIAEGYSVSREKKESFPLTVTSAQKNPTAFYLCASRRYTGELFFGEGSRLTVL.

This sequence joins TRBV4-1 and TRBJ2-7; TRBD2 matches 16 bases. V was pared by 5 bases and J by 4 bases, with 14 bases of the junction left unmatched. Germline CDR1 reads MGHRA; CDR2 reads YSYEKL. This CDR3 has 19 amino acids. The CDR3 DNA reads TGCGCCAGCAGCTGGGGACTAGCGGGAGGGCCCAGGAAGGGGTACGAGCAGTACTTC. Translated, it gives CASSWGLAGGPRKGYEQYF.

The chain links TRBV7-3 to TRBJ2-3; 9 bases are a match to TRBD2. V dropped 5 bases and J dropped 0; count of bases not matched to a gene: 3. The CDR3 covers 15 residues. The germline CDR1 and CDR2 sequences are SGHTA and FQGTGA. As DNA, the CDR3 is TGTGCCAGCAGCCGTAGCGGGGGAAGCACAGATACGCAGTATTTT. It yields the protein CASSRSGGSTDTQYF.

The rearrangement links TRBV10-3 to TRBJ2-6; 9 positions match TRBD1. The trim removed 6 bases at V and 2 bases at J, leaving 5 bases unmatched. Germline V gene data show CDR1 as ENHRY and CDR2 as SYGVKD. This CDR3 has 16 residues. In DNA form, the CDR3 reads TGTGCCATCAGGGTGGACAGGGGACCTGGGGCCAACGTCCTGACTTTC. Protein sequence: CAIRVDRGPGANVLTF.

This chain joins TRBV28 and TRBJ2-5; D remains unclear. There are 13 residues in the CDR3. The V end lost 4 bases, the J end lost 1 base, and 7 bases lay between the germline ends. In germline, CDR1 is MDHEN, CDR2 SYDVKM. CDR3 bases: TGTGCCAGCAGTTCACCGGGCCAAGAGACCCAGTACTTC. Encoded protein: CASSSPGQETQYF.

CDR3 sequence reads: CASRPQGLETQYF. The CDR3 coding sequence is TGTGCCAGCAGGCCACAGGGGTTGGAGACCCAGTACTTC. The genes are TRBV27 and TRBJ2-5, with 7 bases lining up with TRBD1. Germline V lookup: CDR1 MNHEY, CDR2 SMNVEV (reference sequence). The CDR3 consists of 13 residues. The V and J ends lost 6 bases and 5 bases, in that order; junction bases with no gene match: 6.

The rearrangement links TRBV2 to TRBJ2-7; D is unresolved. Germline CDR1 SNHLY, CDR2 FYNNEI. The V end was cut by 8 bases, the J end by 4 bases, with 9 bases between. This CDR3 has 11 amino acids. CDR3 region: CASSNRYEQYF. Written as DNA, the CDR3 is TGTGCCAGCTCAAATCGGTACGAGCAGTACTTC.

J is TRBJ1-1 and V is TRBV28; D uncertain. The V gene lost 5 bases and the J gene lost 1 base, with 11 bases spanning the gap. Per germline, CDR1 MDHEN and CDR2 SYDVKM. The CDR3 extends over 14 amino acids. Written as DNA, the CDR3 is TGTGCCAGCAGTATAGTTACTTGGAACACTGAAGCTTTCTTT. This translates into CASSIVTWNTEAFF.

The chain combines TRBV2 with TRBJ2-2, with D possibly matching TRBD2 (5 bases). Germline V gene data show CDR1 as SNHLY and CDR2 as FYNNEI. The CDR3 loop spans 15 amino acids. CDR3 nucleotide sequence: TGTGCAGGTGGGGAAACGACGGGGAAACCCGGGGAGCTGTTTTTT. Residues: CAGGETTGKPGELFF.

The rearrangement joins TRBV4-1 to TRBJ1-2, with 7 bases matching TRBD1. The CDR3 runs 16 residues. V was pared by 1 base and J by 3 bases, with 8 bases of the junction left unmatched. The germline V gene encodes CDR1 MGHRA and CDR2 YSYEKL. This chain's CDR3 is CASSQVQGGEYYGYTF. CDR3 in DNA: TGCGCCAGCAGCCAAGTTCAGGGGGGCGAGTACTATGGCTACACCTTC.